One and the same sample provided the 27 T cell receptor beta chains below, sequenced in a study of CD8 T cells in Susac syndrome (dated by TCRdb to the late 2010s). Libraries were made using the immunoSEQ multiplex PCR assay. RNA was extracted with the RNeasy kit and roughly 0.45 to 1 ug was reverse transcribed using random hexamers. The public reads were quality trimmed at Q25 with fastp and then assembled into clones with MiXCR by TCRdb, keeping productive beta chains. CDR3 protein sequences are deduplicated, and each keeps its most common genes and DNA. The sample has 70,000 to 85,000 distinct CDR3 sequences on record, approximately 96% of them singletons. The top ten clones comprise 0.4% to 0.45% of the sample. Sequencing was carried out using CD8+ T cells from PBMCs. The receptor source for this set is a human donor with Susac syndrome.

The V call is TRBV6-6, the J call TRBJ1-4; tentatively, D is TRBD1 (5 bases). The CDR3 is made up of 16 amino acids. Trimming left V 0 bases short and J 2 bases short, with 10 bases between. Germline V lookup: CDR1 MNHNY, CDR2 SVGAGI (reference sequence). CDR3 DNA sequence: TGTGCCAGCAGTTACTCACGCAGGGCGACTAATGAAAAACTGTTTTTT. Protein product: CASSYSRRATNEKLFF.

The chain employs TRBV6-5 and TRBJ1-4; maybe TRBD1 (5 bases). The CDR3 has 15 amino acids. CDR1 is MNHEY, CDR2 SVGAGI, per germline. Trimming removed 3 bases from V and 8 bases from J, with 16 bases in between. In DNA form, the CDR3 reads TGTGCCAGCAGTTATGCCCCATCGGGACCCGAAAAACTGTTTTTT. It encodes CASSYAPSGPEKLFF.

The chain joins TRBV20-1 to TRBJ1-5; 8 bases agree with TRBD1. V shed 6 bases, J shed 6 bases, and the junction held 7 bases outside the gene matches. Germline V CDR1 and CDR2: DFQATT, SNEGSKA (reference sequence). The CDR3 is made up of 13 amino acids. The CDR3 DNA is TGCAGTGCCCCAGACAGGGGAGGTCAGCCCCAGCATTTT. It is translated as CSAPDRGGQPQHF.

The chain uses TRBV7-9 and TRBJ2-6; 7 nucleotides line up with TRBD1. V was pared by 5 bases and J by 0 bases, with 7 bases of the junction left unmatched. The CDR3 runs to 17 residues. Germline V gene data show CDR1 as SEHNR and CDR2 as FQNEAQ (reference sequence). The CDR3 here is CASSPKGQSSGANVLTF. CDR3 in DNA: TGTGCCAGCAGCCCAAAGGGACAGAGCTCTGGGGCCAACGTCCTGACTTTC.

This chain joins TRBV14 and TRBJ2-3; 9 positions match TRBD2. The CDR3 is 16 amino acids. Germline V CDR1 and CDR2: SGHDN, FVKESK. V shed 4 bases, J shed 0 bases, and the junction held 5 bases outside the gene matches. CDR3 amino acids: CASSRLAGESTDTQYF. CDR3 bases: TGTGCCAGCAGCCGATTAGCGGGAGAGAGCACAGATACGCAGTATTTT.

The chain is built from TRBV2 and TRBJ2-3; 8 nucleotides align to TRBD1. Per the germline V gene, CDR1 is SNHLY and CDR2 is FYNNEI. V was pared by 6 bases and J by 2 bases, with 7 bases of the junction left unmatched. The length of the CDR3 is 15 residues. As DNA, the CDR3 is TGTGCCAGCAGGGGGGACAGGTTTAACACAGATACGCAGTATTTT. Amino acid sequence: CASRGDRFNTDTQYF. Looking up the rest from reference TRBV2 and TRBJ2-3 gives the full variable domain: EPEVTQTPSHQVTQMGQEVILRCVPISNHLYFYWYRQILGQKVEFLVSFYNNEISEKSEIFDDQFSVERPDGSNFTLKIRSTKLEDSAMYFCASRGDRFNTDTQYFGPGTRLTVL.

The rearrangement uses TRBV4-3 and TRBJ2-7; D possibly corresponds to TRBD1 (5 bases). This CDR3 has 14 residues. Germline CDR1 and CDR2: LGHNA and YSLEER. V was clipped by 0 bases and J by 3 bases, with 9 bases between them. The CDR3 is CASSQDRTGYEQYF. Here the CDR3 DNA reads TGCGCCAGCAGCCAAGACCGTACAGGCTACGAGCAGTACTTC.

CDR3 nucleotides: TGTGCCAGCAGCCCCCGGCCAGGGGGCGAGAACACCGGGGAGCTGTTTTTT. It yields the protein CASSPRPGGENTGELFF. The rearrangement joins TRBV5-6 to TRBJ2-2, with 8 nucleotides matching TRBD1. The CDR3 contains 17 residues. V lost 4 bases, J lost 1 base, and 9 bases stayed unmatched. Germline V gives CDR1 SGHDT, CDR2 YYEEEE.

Comment on this clonotype: One junction end disagrees with the germline gene, perhaps due to a read error. The chain is built from TRBV27 and TRBJ2-1, with D unclear. Germline V lookup: CDR1 MNHEY, CDR2 SMNVEV (reference sequence). CDR3 length: 15 residues. CDR3 coding DNA: TGTGCCAGCAGTCTATCGGACCGGCCCTACAATGAGCAGTTCTTC. Its protein product is CASSLSDRPYNEQFF.

The chain joins TRBV6-2 or TRBV6-3 to TRBJ1-1, with a tentative D call TRBD1 (5 bases). The CDR3 sequence is 14 residues long. V gave up 0 bases and J gave up 2 bases, with 7 bases separating them. Per germline, CDR1 MNHEY and CDR2 SVGEGT. In nucleotides, the CDR3 is TGTGCCAGCAGTTACTCTAGGGGAAACACTGAAGCTTTCTTT. It is translated as CASSYSRGNTEAFF.

The CDR3 DNA reads as TGTGCCAGCAGTGACGGACAGGGAGGAGAGACCCAGTACTTC. Translation: CASSDGQGGETQYF. This rearrangement joins TRBV2 to TRBJ2-5; 8 bases agree with TRBD1. Germline-derived CDR1 and CDR2 are SNHLY and FYNNEI. The ends lost 3 bases at V and 4 bases at J; junction bases unmatched: 4. There are 14 residues in the CDR3. The variable domain in full, completed from reference TRBV2 and TRBJ2-5, reads EPEVTQTPSHQVTQMGQEVILRCVPISNHLYFYWYRQILGQKVEFLVSFYNNEISEKSEIFDDQFSVERPDGSNFTLKIRSTKLEDSAMYFCASSDGQGGETQYFGPGTRLLVL.

The V gene is TRBV6-2 or TRBV6-3, the J gene TRBJ1-5; 11 nucleotides line up with TRBD1. V lost 6 bases to trimming and J lost 5 bases; unmatched junction nucleotides: 6. The CDR3 extends over 15 amino acids. The germline gives CDR1 MNHEY, CDR2 SVGEGT. CDR3 sequence reads: CASSGTGGRYQPQHF. The CDR3 DNA reads TGTGCCAGCAGCGGGACAGGGGGTCGGTATCAGCCCCAGCATTTT.

The J gene is TRBJ2-5, the V gene TRBV12-3 or TRBV12-4, with D perhaps matching TRBD1 or TRBD2 (5 bases each). V lost 6 bases to trimming and J lost 7 bases, with 24 bases between them. The CDR3 has 16 residues. The CDR3 DNA reads as TGTGCCAGCAGCCCCGGGGACCGGGGCGCTGATTGGACCCAGTACTTC. Amino acids: CASSPGDRGADWTQYF.

This chain connects TRBV6-5 to TRBJ1-1; D remains ambiguous. The CDR3 extends over 12 amino acids. From germline, CDR1 is MNHEY and CDR2 SVGAGI. Trimming shortened V by 2 bases and J by 8 bases, and 9 bases separated the two germline ends. The CDR3 DNA sequence: TGTGCCAGCAGTTACGTAGCAGGAGAAGCTTTCTTT. Its protein product is CASSYVAGEAFF.

The genes are TRBV27 and TRBJ1-3; the D gene is possibly TRBD1 (5 bases). CDR3 length equals 15 residues. Looked up from germline, CDR1 is MNHEY and CDR2 is SMNVEV (reference sequence). V lost 4 bases and J lost 0, with 10 bases in between. The CDR3 nucleotides are TGTGCCAGCAGTTCGGACAACAACTCTGGAAACACCATATATTTT. It is translated as CASSSDNNSGNTIYF.

The CDR3 nucleotides read TGCGCCAGCAGCCAAGATTGGGCGGACACTGAAGCTTTCTTT. This codes for CASSQDWADTEAFF. V and J are TRBV4-3 and TRBJ1-1, with D hard to call. Germline CDR1 and CDR2: LGHNA and YSLEER. V lost 0 bases and J 3 bases, leaving 8 bases between the germline ends. The CDR3 length is 14 residues.

The chain employs TRBV15 and TRBJ2-1; D not certain. Germline values: CDR1 LNHNV, CDR2 YYDKDF (reference sequence). The ends were cut back, 0 bases at V and 10 bases at J, with 7 bases in the middle. The CDR3 has 12 amino acids. The CDR3 sequence: CATSRDAAEQFF. The CDR3 DNA sequence: TGTGCCACCAGCAGAGATGCAGCGGAGCAGTTCTTC.

This chain links TRBV9 with TRBJ2-1; D gene ambiguous. Germline V gives CDR1 SGDLS, CDR2 YYNGEE. The CDR3 loop spans 15 amino acids. The V end lost 2 bases, the J end lost 6 bases, and 15 bases lay between the germline ends. The CDR3 loop reads CASSVELTGTNEQFF. For the CDR3, the DNA is TGTGCCAGCAGCGTGGAACTGACCGGAACCAATGAGCAGTTCTTC.

The chain uses TRBV7-2 and TRBJ2-1; D remains ambiguous. The CDR3 covers 10 residues. CDR1 SGHTA and CDR2 FQGNSA come from the germline V gene. V lost 5 bases, J lost 12 bases, and 8 bases lay in between. The CDR3 protein is CASSKRRQFF. The CDR3 region has the DNA TGTGCCAGCAGCAAGAGGAGGCAGTTCTTC.

This chain links TRBV14 with TRBJ2-5, with TRBD2 matching over 8 bases. The germline V gene has CDR1 SGHDN and CDR2 FVKESK. This CDR3 contains 16 residues. The V and J ends lost 3 bases and 3 bases, in that order; junction bases with no gene match: 9. CDR3 nucleotide sequence: TGTGCCAGCAGCCATCGACTAGCGCCAGAGGAAGAGACCCAGTACTTC. Its translation: CASSHRLAPEEETQYF.

The chain combines TRBV19 with TRBJ2-3; D remains ambiguous. The V end was cut by 1 base, the J end by 7 bases, with 9 bases between. Germline-derived CDR1 and CDR2 are LNHDA and SQIVND (reference sequence). This CDR3 contains 13 residues. The CDR3 DNA reads TGTGCCAGTAGTATAGGGTTAGCAAATACGCAGTATTTT. It encodes CASSIGLANTQYF.

V gene TRBV6-2 or TRBV6-3 combines with J gene TRBJ1-5; 7 bases agree with TRBD1. From germline, CDR1 is MNHEY and CDR2 SVGEGT. V gave up 7 bases and J gave up 6 bases; unmatched junction bases: 6. The CDR3 totals 13 residues. CDR3 sequence reads: CASNPEGAQPQHF. The CDR3 nucleotides read TGTGCCAGCAATCCAGAGGGGGCTCAGCCCCAGCATTTT.

To note about this clonotype: Mismatch with germline at one junction end may stem from a read error. The rearrangement links TRBV10-3 to TRBJ1-2; D unresolved. Per the germline V gene, CDR1 is ENHRY and CDR2 is SYGVKD. The CDR3 length is 14 residues. The CDR3 DNA is TGTGCCATCACTGAGTCGGGAGGGAAGTATGGCTACACCTTC. Its translation is CAITESGGKYGYTF.

This chain links TRBV24-1 with TRBJ2-4; D gene uncertain. V was pared by 10 bases and J by 8 bases, with 8 bases between. The CDR3 is 10 residues long. Germline V lookup: CDR1 KGHDR, CDR2 SFDVKD. The CDR3 loop is CATKRDIQYF. For the CDR3, the DNA is TGTGCCACGAAACGTGACATTCAGTACTTC.

This clonotype was recorded only once. The V gene is TRBV15, the J gene TRBJ2-2; D is uncertain. Germline V lookup: CDR1 LNHNV, CDR2 YYDKDF (reference sequence). This CDR3 contains 13 residues. Trimming removed 8 bases at V and 1 base at J, with 8 bases between. CDR3 nucleotides: TGTGCCACCGCGCCGGGGAACACCGGGGAGCTGTTTTTT. Protein sequence: CATAPGNTGELFF.

The CDR3 sequence: CSVEDEVQNYGYTF. CDR3 nucleotides: TGCAGCGTTGAAGATGAAGTACAGAACTATGGCTACACCTTC. This chain links TRBV29-1 with TRBJ1-2; D gene ambiguous. CDR1 and CDR2 (germline): SQVTM, ANQGSEA. This CDR3 region has 14 residues. The germline V and J ends were trimmed by 0 bases and 2 bases, with 10 bases remaining between them. Variable domain in full (rest from reference TRBV29-1 and TRBJ1-2): SAVISQKPSRDICQRGTSLTIQCQVDSQVTMMFWYRQQPGQSLTLIATANQGSEATYESGFVIDKFPISRPNLTFSTLTVSNMSPEDSSIYLCSVEDEVQNYGYTFGSGTRLTVV.

The chain couples TRBV20-1 to TRBJ1-5; D is ambiguous. Germline V gene sequence: CDR1 DFQATT, CDR2 SNEGSKA (reference sequence). V was clipped by 1 base and J by 7 bases, with 17 bases between them. There are 15 residues in the CDR3. CDR3 sequence: CSARGAIPPLQPQHF. For the CDR3, the DNA is TGCAGTGCTAGAGGGGCGATACCACCCTTACAGCCCCAGCATTTT.